This TCR beta chain derives from a study of monozygotic twins with inflammatory bowel disease. This CDR3 comprises 16 residues. CDR1 and CDR2 (germline): SGHRS, YFSETQ. The RNA usage for each TCR library was about 3.5 ug of total RNA. UMIs bearing a 6-nucleotide sample barcode were added through template switching. One entry per CDR3 protein, without DNA, is what TCRdb gives after re-calling the 5' RACE reads. The ten most abundant clones cover 2% to 3% of a sample with over 110,000 distinct CDR3 sequences. The sequence came from a human donor with ulcerative colitis or Crohn's disease, or a healthy co-twin of an affected twin (not recorded which). This chain connects TRBV5-1 to TRBJ1-4. Sequenced: blood. The CDR3 reads CASSLKAGATNEKLFF.